This T cell receptor beta chain was obtained from a study of T cells in Graves' hyperthyroidism and ophthalmopathy. Amplification of TCR beta CDR3 regions used RNA as the template. With the HTBI primer set, the TCR CDR3 went through a first round of RT-PCR. TCRdb passed the multiplex PCR reads through MiXCR, listing each CDR3 protein once. The sample has a few hundred thousand distinct CDR3 sequences, 13% to 15% seen once. CDR3 length: 16 residues. CDR1 is MNHNS, CDR2 SASEGT, per germline. Trimming took off 0 bases at V and 4 bases at J, with 15 bases between the two ends. This clonotype was seen many times.

Sequences were obtained from blood. This rearrangement joins TRBV6-1 to TRBJ1-2; TRBD1 might be the D (6 bases). The receptor was isolated from a woman aged 18-30 years with Graves' hyperthyroidism. CDR3 region: CASSEARGRGSYGYTF. In DNA, the CDR3 is TGTGCCAGCAGTGAAGCGCGCGGCAGGGGATCCTATGGCTACACCTTC.